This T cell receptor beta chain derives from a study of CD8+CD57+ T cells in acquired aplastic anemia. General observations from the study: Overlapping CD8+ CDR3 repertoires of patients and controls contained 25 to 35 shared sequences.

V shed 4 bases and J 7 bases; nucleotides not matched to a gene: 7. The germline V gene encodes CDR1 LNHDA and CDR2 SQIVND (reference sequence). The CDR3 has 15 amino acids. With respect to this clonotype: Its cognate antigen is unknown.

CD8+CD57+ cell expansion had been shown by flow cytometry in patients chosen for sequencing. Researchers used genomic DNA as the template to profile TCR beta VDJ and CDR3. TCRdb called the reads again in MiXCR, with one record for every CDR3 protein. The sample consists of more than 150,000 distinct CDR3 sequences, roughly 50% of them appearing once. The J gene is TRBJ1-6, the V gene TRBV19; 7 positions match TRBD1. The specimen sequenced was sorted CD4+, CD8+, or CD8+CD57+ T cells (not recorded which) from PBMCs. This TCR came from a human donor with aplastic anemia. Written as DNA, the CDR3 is TGTGCCAGTAGTAGGGCGGGACAGAGCAATTCACCCCTCCACTTT. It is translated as CASSRAGQSNSPLHF.